This TCR beta chain was sequenced for a study of cytomegalovirus exposure and HLA in healthy donors (dated by TCRdb to the late 2010s). For context, the study as a whole: A later analysis indicated that the 100 to 150 validation repertoires were generated on the platform also employed for the 700 or so repertoires of the first cohort. A separate validation cohort of approximately 120 different subjects was used in addition to the 666-subject first cohort. The study aimed to test whether cataloging public T cell receptors could reveal signatures of past pathogen exposure. To predict cytomegalovirus infection status, the study combined high-throughput TCR immunosequencing, statistical association of individual TCRs with disease status, and machine learning.

The CDR3 runs 12 amino acids, cysteine and phenylalanine included. Only CDR3 DNA is held: 36 bases, read in frame from base 1. V drops 3 bases and J drops 5 bases, leaving 8 bases in between. CDR1 and CDR2 are drawn from the germline V gene: SGHRS, YFSETQ. Overall study results and their limits: While some public TCRs were present in many individuals, most TCR sequences turned up only very rarely across donors. The authors suggested that the approach could potentially be generalized to other disease states and immunological phenotypes. Of the cluster scores, roughly 93% were above 0 in a later analysis, which found that TCRs clustered in the first cohort also tended to co-occur in the approximately 110 validation repertoires. A few of the identified cytomegalovirus-associated TCR beta chains were confirmed in vitro to be specific for cytomegalovirus antigens. In the study, around 160 TCR beta chains were listed as associated with cytomegalovirus. The classifier was reported to diagnose cytomegalovirus status with high specificity and sensitivity in both the original and validation cohorts. All 120 or so repertoires were used to score co-occurrence in the validation cohort in a later analysis, because that analysis had no HLA typing for the cohort.

Library preparation used the immunoSEQ multiplex PCR assay. The study's processing was this. A statistical classification framework was built to diagnose cytomegalovirus status from the catalog of TCR beta chain sequences. The immuneACCESS repertoire file appears here via TCRdb, limited to in-frame rearrangements. These files lack a portion of the clones; in checked studies, under half of the deficit traces to unresolved V genes, and the cause of the others is not known. That table is the source of V, J and clone size, and D and trimming were worked out from the DNA. The sample data list a few hundred thousand clones, and 88% of these were observed just once. 0.9% to 1% of the sample comes from the top ten. Donors formed part of the validation cohort, which comprised about 120 subjects and was distinct from the first cohort of 550 to 850 subjects. About this clone itself: Its cognate antigen has yet to be identified. No quality values exist for individual bases; no much larger clone is one base distant.

Sample: PBMCs. The receptor was isolated from a young man in good health and CMV-seronegative. This chain is built from TRBV5-1 and TRBJ1-1; the D gene is possibly TRBD1, with 5 bases matching. DNA sequence: TGCGCCAGCAGCTCCGACAGTACTGAAGCTTTCTTT. It is translated as CASSSDSTEAFF.